This T cell receptor (beta chain) was found in a study of cytomegalovirus exposure and HLA in healthy donors (dated by TCRdb to about 2017). Context from the whole study: In an earlier analysis of some 550 of the donors, 250 to 350 Gb of sequence data and 100 million or so unique TCR beta sequences from 150 million to 200 million T cells were reported. An early release covering roughly 600 HLA-typed donors comprised approximately 300 gigabases of sequencing data and approximately 85 million unique TCR sequences. Among the roughly 370 genotyped donors, around 81% belonged to the genetic ancestry cluster associated with self-reported Caucasian donors. The study aimed to test whether signatures of past pathogen exposure could be identified by cataloging public T cell receptors. Using immunosequencing, the study profiled T cell repertoires from roughly 650 subjects and related those repertoires to cytomegalovirus serostatus. Along with the roughly 670-subject first cohort, a separate validation cohort of more than 90 different subjects was used. To predict cytomegalovirus infection status, the study brought together high-throughput TCR immunosequencing, statistical association of individual TCRs with disease status, and machine learning. A later analysis re-analyzed previously published TCR beta repertoires from roughly 600 donors and added high-resolution HLA genotyping to study TCR occurrence patterns. Rather than drawing on any new phenotypic data, the later analysis identified candidate immune exposures from TCR beta sequences and the way those sequences occurred across donors. In an earlier analysis of roughly 540 of the donors, high-throughput TCR beta sequencing was used to judge whether each TCR beta V gene segment behaved as functional or pseudogenic. Donor age, sex, ethnicity and CMV serostatus were compiled together with the repertoire data. A later genetic analysis took genome-wide SNP genotypes for about three fifths of the 666 donors and used that subset as a discovery cohort. Every repertoire in the discovery cohort had been generated on one and the same sequencing platform. Class I and class II HLA loci were covered by the typing at four-digit resolution. Typing coverage differed by locus: A, B, C, DRB1 and DQB1 were typed in roughly 620-630 donors, DQA1 in 522, DPA1 in 600 to 610, and DPB1 in approximately 450. About five DR-DQ haplotypes were treated as single units for association and clustering because of strong linkage in the cohort. Among some 400 genotyped donors of the cohort, an average of about 240,000 unique TCR beta nucleotide sequences were sequenced per donor, around 18% of them non-productive.

Findings and caveats that apply to the study as a whole: At a false discovery rate of 0.05, a later analysis linked 15,000 to 20,000 TCR beta sequences to specific HLA alleles. Because the 87-base-pair reads could not distinguish some IMGT-functional V segments, including TRBV6-2 and TRBV6-3, those segments were excluded. According to the authors, the approach could potentially be generalized to other disease states and immunological phenotypes. Compared with equally common non-associated chains, HLA-associated TCR beta chains in a later analysis were more clonally expanded and had lower generation probabilities. A further reported finding was that TCR beta sequences accurately predicted the HLA-A and HLA-B alleles for most subjects in the first cohort. In a later analysis, TCR association rates were found to vary across HLA loci, with the most associated TCRs seen for DRB1 alleles and the fewest for HLA-C alleles. In both the original and validation cohorts, the classifier was reported to diagnose cytomegalovirus status with high specificity and sensitivity. Roughly uniform sequencing depth across donors was assumed in presence/absence analyses, although this assumption may not hold. Some 15 rarely observed V segments, including chromosome 9 orphons, were excluded from the earlier analysis of approximately 600 of the donors because counts were too low. Strong co-occurrence of HLA alleles, especially DR and DQ, made assigning TCR associations to individual alleles difficult. Broadly in line with IMGT annotations, most TCR beta V segments showed up in productive rearrangements about 87% or about 30% of the time in an earlier analysis of around 600 of the donors. In a later analysis, several top co-occurrence clusters were reported to appear linked to parvovirus B19, influenza, CMV and Epstein-Barr virus. V-gene and J-gene trimming of TCR beta chains was associated with a missense DCLRE1C variant in a later genetic analysis, and the association was replicated in an independent cohort. A later genetic analysis reported fewer N-insertions in productive TCRs among donors in an Asian-associated ancestry cluster than the roughly 650-donor mean. In a later analysis, most CMV-associated TCR beta chains were found to appear HLA-restricted, with HLA associations seemingly driven largely by CMV exposure. HLA typing was unavailable for some donors at each locus, so association tests used only the typed subset. The sequencing pipeline was judged likely to have produced a cluster of highly shared sequence variants as a technical artifact. Immune exposure information for the cohort was limited to CMV serostatus. In this cohort, only TCR beta chains were sequenced, and detectable features were limited by the absence of alpha or paired-chain data. Most TCR sequences were observed very rarely across donors, whereas some public TCRs were present in many individuals. A few of the identified cytomegalovirus-associated TCR beta chains were confirmed in vitro to be specific for cytomegalovirus antigens. The study gave a list of more than 150 TCR beta chains associated with cytomegalovirus. Linkage disequilibrium might explain the correlated functional status among segregating V segments, but an unknown experimental factor could not be ruled out.

The cohort comprised around 700 healthy bone marrow donors. At the time of sampling, every cohort member was nominally healthy, though immune exposures that went unrecorded were likely present. The donor was CMV seronegative and belonged to the group of 320 or so seronegative cohort members. Each donor provided a peripheral blood sample, and peripheral blood mononuclear cells were used for TCR beta sequencing. Genomic DNA extraction from the blood cell samples was performed with the Qiagen DNeasy Blood Extraction Kit. There are 14 amino acids in the CDR3, from cysteine to phenylalanine inclusive. Just CDR3 DNA is preserved here, 42 bases in frame from base 1. V ends up 1 base short and J 2 bases short, with an unmatched junction base count of 2. The germline V gene supplies CDR1 SGHRS and CDR2 YFSETQ. Details on this clone: Which antigen it targets is not known. No much larger clone exists at a distance of one base, and base qualities are not known.

Library generation was performed with the immunoSEQ multiplex PCR assay. A mixture of 60 forward primers for TCR Vbeta segments and 13 reverse primers for TCR Jbeta segments was used in the multiplex PCR. The CDR3 region of rearranged TCR beta genes was amplified from genomic DNA by a multiplex PCR assay. The Illumina HiSeq System was used to sequence the amplified TCR beta libraries as 87-base-pair reads. Per the source publication's procedure: Across the 700 or so repertoires, a later analysis counted some 80 million unique TCR beta chains, some 11 million of which were shared by at least two donors. To remove PCR and sequencing errors, raw reads were error-corrected and collapsed into unique sequences using a nearest-neighbor algorithm that merged closely related sequences. V, D and J gene segments were assigned by aligning CDR3 sequences to IMGT reference sequences. For a sequence to be retained, a match of at least six nucleotides was required to both a V gene segment and a J gene segment. Rearrangements were called productive when the CDR3 lacked stop codons and stayed in frame with V and J; all others were non-productive. CDR3 was defined according to IMGT convention as the region running from the second conserved V-encoded cysteine to the conserved J-encoded phenylalanine. In an earlier analysis of around 600 of the donors, sequences lacking an unambiguous match to a single V gene segment were excluded. In an earlier analysis of approximately 590 of the donors, a V segment was called functional when productive rearrangements were above 56.7%, and segregating when the standard deviation between donors exceeded 5%. A statistical classification framework was developed to diagnose cytomegalovirus status using the catalog of TCR beta chain sequences. V and J gene assignment, in a later analysis, came from comparing TCR nucleotide sequences with IMGT/GENE-DB human TR gene sequences. Using the TCRdist pipeline, a later analysis assigned CDR3 sequences along with most-parsimonious VDJ recombination scenarios. In a later analysis, each TCR beta chain was defined by its CDR3 amino acid sequence together with its V-gene family, and reads lacking a unique V-gene family were excluded. As a way to deal with suspected cross-contamination and a sequencing artifact, a later analysis dropped 450 to 700 nucleotide sequences that were highly shared and had low generation probability. In a later analysis, a clonal expansion index for each public chain was calculated from normalized within-repertoire ranks of inferred template counts. In a later analysis, generation probabilities were computed with a VDJ recombination model fitted to out-of-frame rearrangements, and the resulting probabilities were checked against IGoR. Hypergeometric tests were used in a later analysis to score TCR-TCR, TCR-HLA and TCR-CMV co-occurrence, with a repertoire-size bias correction applied to the TCR pairs. A later analysis estimated false discovery rates by permuting HLA or CMV assignments 20 times. In a later analysis, co-occurring TCRs were grouped using DBSCAN, with TCRdist sequence similarity added in when clustering inside HLA-allele-positive subsets. Repertoires with fewer than 30,000 or more than 120,000 public chains were left out of co-occurrence clustering, as were about five repertoires with anomalous nucleotide sharing. TCRdb limited this immuneACCESS table to in-frame rearrangements with V and J called. A share of clones is missing; checked studies link under half to unresolved V genes, and the rest is unexplained. V, J and clone size derive from that table, while D and trimming were established from the DNA sequence. The sample yields about 170,000 clones; about four fifths were counted once. The ten most abundant clones make up 0.38% of the sample.

The source material was PBMCs. This TCR was sampled from a boy younger than 10 in good health and CMV-seronegative. The rearranged chain carries TRBV5-1 and TRBJ2-7; 8 central bases correspond to TRBD2. The CDR3 sequence is CASSLFGGAYEQYF. DNA sequence: TGCGCCAGCAGCTTGTTCGGGGGGGCCTACGAGCAGTACTTC.